This T cell receptor (delta chain) is drawn from a study of γδ T cells in repeated Plasmodium falciparum infection. On this clone itself: Its antigen is unidentified. The protein held in TCRdb is that of a much larger clone and does not match this DNA's translation at residue 14, likely because of a read error; the protein shown is translated from the DNA.

Gammadelta T cells were flow-sorted from PBMC into Vgamma9/Vdelta2+ and Vdelta2-negative populations for bulk analysis. Both TRG and TRD chains were sequenced from each sorted sample. TCRdb fed the multiplex PCR reads into CATT to redo clone calling. The table has approximately 53,000 delta-chain clones, approximately 1.5% seen once. This CDR3 contains 19 residues. From germline, CDR1 is TSWWSYY and CDR2 QGS. General study findings and limits: Vdelta2-negative gammadelta repertoires appeared less diverse and less shared in Malian than Australian children.

The TCR originated in a pool of human donors (malaria-infected and uninfected, not separated). Sequences were obtained from gamma-delta T cells from blood. This chain joins TRDV1 and TRDJ1, with D tentatively TRDD3 (5 bases). The J gene was not available in TCRdb and was assigned here by matching the DNA to germline segments. This CDR3 is CALGELSPAAPGWADKLIF. The CDR3 bases are TGTGCTCTTGGTGAACTCTCGCCCGCCGCGCCTGGGTGGGCCGATAAACTCATCTTT.